One TCR beta chain is described in this entry. Antigen specificity is unknown. The authors ran a second PCR of about 6 to 11 cycles using a sample-barcoded 5' primer and a J-beta primer mix. TCRdb reprocessed the 5' RACE reads via MiXCR and lists one record per CDR3 protein. The sample contains approximately 830,000 distinct CDR3 sequences, approximately 65% of which appear only once. This record comes from a study of blood T cells in healthy people across ages. The donors, all healthy, were Caucasians living in Russia, aged about 6 to 95. With 6 bases clipped from V and 3 bases from J, the junction kept 2 bases outside the gene matches. This CDR3 comprises 12 residues. The germline V gene has CDR1 SQVTM and CDR2 ANQGSEA. Overall study findings and caveats: A strong correlation between TCR beta diversity and naive T cell percentage was seen.

This sequence joins TRBV29-1 and TRBJ1-2; 9 bases are a match to TRBD1. The TCR sequence derives from a man aged 30 to 39 in good health. Sequencing was carried out using blood. CDR3 sequence: CSVRDRDYGYTF. CDR3 sequence (DNA): TGCAGCGTACGGGACAGGGACTATGGCTACACCTTC.